Listed here are 19 T cell receptor beta chains from one sample, sequenced in a study of post-analysis software for immune sequencing data. Built from TCR beta cDNA, the libraries had unique molecular identifiers in them. TCRdb reprocessed the PCR reads with MiXCR, giving one entry per CDR3 protein. This table holds approximately 260,000 distinct CDR3 sequences, approximately 34% found once. For these TCRs, the target antigens are not known. Overall study findings and caveats: Several TRBV segments, TRBV5-6, TRBV5-1 and TRBV20-1 among them, were found more frequent in patients than controls.

Source material: blood. The receptor set was obtained from a girl aged 5 to 17 with multiple sclerosis.

For this clonotype: This could be a read error, since a much larger clone is one nucleotide away. This chain links TRBV6-1 with TRBJ2-5; tentatively, D is TRBD2 (7 bases). Germline V lookup: CDR1 MNHNS, CDR2 SASEGT. Trimming removed 6 bases at V and 5 bases at J, with 16 bases between. CDR3 length: 14 amino acids. This chain's CDR3 is CASRGPGGPETQYF. Written as DNA, the CDR3 is TGTGCCAGCAGGGGACCCGGGGGGCCGGAGACCCAGTACTTC.

With respect to this clonotype: A read error may be the cause here, since a much bigger clone is one base away. This chain joins TRBV12-3 or TRBV12-4 and TRBJ2-3, with 12 positions matching TRBD2. The length of the CDR3 is 17 residues. CDR3 loop: CASSSGQLAGGADAQYF. The CDR3 coding sequence is TGTGCCAGCAGTTCCGGCCAACTAGCGGGAGGTGCAGATGCGCAGTATTTT.

This clonotype occurred many times. The gene calls are TRBV20-1 and TRBJ1-5, with 8 bases identical to TRBD1. The ends lost 6 bases at V and 6 bases at J; junction bases unmatched: 7. Germline CDR1 and CDR2: DFQATT and SNEGSKA (reference sequence). The CDR3 runs 13 residues. CDR3 sequence (DNA): TGCAGTGCCCTCGGACAGGGTACTCAGCCCCAGCATTTT. Residues: CSALGQGTQPQHF.

In this sample, this clonotype turned up many times. The genes are TRBV7-7 and TRBJ2-5; no reliable D call. The CDR3 runs 15 residues. Trimming shortened V by 5 bases and J by 2 bases, and 15 bases separated the two germline ends. From germline, CDR1 is SSHAT and CDR2 FNYEAQ (reference sequence). DNA for the CDR3: TGTGCCAGCAGCCCTAGGGCAGGAGTTCAAGAGACCCAGTACTTC. This encodes CASSPRAGVQETQYF.

At least ten counts were recorded for this clonotype. The V gene is TRBV9, the J gene TRBJ2-5, with D perhaps being TRBD1 or TRBD2 (5 bases each). In germline, CDR1 is SGDLS, CDR2 YYNGEE. Trimming pared 0 bases from V and 1 base from J, leaving 10 bases between. The CDR3 extends over 15 amino acids. CDR3 sequence (DNA): TGTGCCAGCAGCGTAGCTACAGGACTCCAAGAGACCCAGTACTTC. Translation: CASSVATGLQETQYF. The full variable domain, rest sourced from reference TRBV9 and TRBJ2-5, is DSGVTQTPKHLITATGQRVTLRCSPRSGDLSVYWYQQSLDQGLQFLIQYYNGEERAKGNILERFSAQQFPDLHSELNLSSLELGDSALYFCASSVATGLQETQYFGPGTRLLVL.

This chain joins TRBV30 and TRBJ2-3; D might be TRBD1 (6 bases). CDR3 length equals 13 residues. V lost 2 bases to trimming and J lost 2 bases, with 8 bases between them. The germline CDR1 and CDR2 sequences are GTSNPN and SVGIG (reference sequence). The CDR3 DNA reads TGTGCCTGGAGTCGGGACACCACAGATACGCAGTATTTT. Amino acid sequence: CAWSRDTTDTQYF. Looking up the rest from reference TRBV30 and TRBJ2-3 gives the full variable domain: SQTIHQWPATLVQPVGSPLSLECTVEGTSNPNLYWYRQAAGRGLQLLFYSVGIGQISSEVPQNLSASRPQDRQFILSSKKLLLSDSGFYLCAWSRDTTDTQYFGPGTRLTVL.

The chain uses TRBV5-1 and TRBJ2-1; D remains ambiguous. The CDR3 runs 15 residues. With 4 bases removed from V and 5 bases from J, the gap between germline ends came to 16 bases. Germline V CDR1 and CDR2: SGHRS, YFSETQ. In DNA, the CDR3 is TGCGCCAGCAGCACCGGCTCCACCCCGAACAATGAGCAGTTCTTC. Translation gives CASSTGSTPNNEQFF.

With respect to this clonotype: Since a much larger clone is just one base distant, this may be a read error. The chain carries TRBV7-2 and TRBJ2-1; possible D gene TRBD2, 7 bases. The germline gives CDR1 SGHTA, CDR2 FQGNSA. This CDR3 is 14 amino acids long. The ends were cut back, 8 bases at V and 9 bases at J, with 20 bases in the middle. The CDR3 region has the DNA TGTGCCAGCGGAGTAGAGGGGGGGATAGGTGAGCAGTTCTTC. Translated, it gives CASGVEGGIGEQFF. Together with reference TRBV7-2 and TRBJ2-1, the CDR3 gives the full variable domain: GAGVSQSPSNKVTEKGKDVELRCDPISGHTALYWYRQSLGQGLEFLIYFQGNSAPDKSGLPSDRFSAERTGGSVSTLTIQRTQQEDSAVYLCASGVEGGIGEQFFGPGTRLTVL.

The chain joins TRBV18 to TRBJ2-3; D is uncertain. The CDR3 length is 13 residues. The V end lost 7 bases, the J end lost 4 bases, and 12 bases lay between the germline ends. In germline, CDR1 is KGHSH, CDR2 LQKENI. CDR3 protein: CASLQLEPDTQYF. The CDR3 DNA sequence: TGTGCCAGCTTACAGCTTGAACCAGATACGCAGTATTTT.

V and J are TRBV14 and TRBJ2-2; D gene ambiguous. V dropped 2 bases and J dropped 12 bases, with 7 bases sitting between them. Germline V gene sequence: CDR1 SGHDN, CDR2 FVKESK. This CDR3 is built from 11 residues. CDR3 amino acids: CASSQNRKLFF. The CDR3 DNA follows: TGTGCCAGCAGCCAAAATAGGAAGCTGTTTTTT.

V is TRBV10-1 and J is TRBJ2-3; possible D gene TRBD2, 6 bases. Trimming removed 0 bases at V and 6 bases at J, with 7 bases between. The germline V gene has CDR1 WNHNN and CDR2 SYGVQD (reference sequence). The CDR3 sequence is 13 residues long. DNA of the CDR3: TGCGCCAGCAGTGAGTCGGGGACTGATACGCAGTATTTT. Translating gives CASSESGTDTQYF.

This clonotype was observed at least ten times. J is TRBJ2-5 and V is TRBV5-1, with TRBD2 matching 12 bases. The CDR3 length is 15 residues. Germline trimming cut 5 bases from V and 2 bases from J; bases unmatched to any gene: 4. Germline assignment: CDR1 SGHRS and CDR2 YFSETQ. CDR3 DNA sequence: TGCGCCAGCAGAACGACTAGCGGGAGTCAAGAGACCCAGTACTTC. It is translated as CASRTTSGSQETQYF.

The CDR3 is CSARDPAGGSTDTQYF. CDR3 sequence (DNA): TGCAGTGCTAGAGATCCGGCGGGGGGCAGCACAGATACGCAGTATTTT. V is TRBV20-1 and J is TRBJ2-3, with 8 positions matching TRBD2. The length of the CDR3 is 16 residues. From germline, CDR1 is DFQATT and CDR2 SNEGSKA (reference sequence). Trimming cost V 0 bases and J 0 bases; bases outside gene matches: 5.

As concerns this clonotype: Just one base apart from a much larger clone, this may be a read error. The chain has TRBV9 and TRBJ2-6; D perhaps matches TRBD1 (5 bases). CDR3 length: 14 residues. Per the germline V gene, CDR1 is SGDLS and CDR2 is YYNGEE. The CDR3 spells CASSESSGANVRTF. DNA of the CDR3: TGTGCCAGCAGCGAGAGCTCTGGGGCCAACGTCCGGACTTTC.

This clonotype was observed a few times. The chain is built from TRBV2 and TRBJ1-4, with D possibly TRBD1 on 6 matching bases. Per germline, CDR1 SNHLY and CDR2 FYNNEI. V was pared by 6 bases and J by 8 bases, with 13 bases between. There are 13 residues in the CDR3. The CDR3 reads CASRGGQGEKLFF. The CDR3 coding sequence is TGTGCCAGCAGAGGGGGGCAGGGGGAAAAACTGTTTTTT.

The sample holds many counts of this clonotype. The chain uses TRBV24-1 and TRBJ2-5; no firm D call. The germline V gene encodes CDR1 KGHDR and CDR2 SFDVKD. The CDR3 is made up of 17 amino acids. The V and J ends lost 3 bases and 3 bases respectively, with 19 bases between them. The CDR3: CATSDLHPDEVEETQYF. In nucleotides, the CDR3 is TGTGCCACCAGTGATCTTCACCCAGATGAGGTAGAAGAGACCCAGTACTTC.

A few counts support this clonotype. A much larger clonotype is one base distant, so this may be a read error. This chain uses TRBV7-2 with TRBJ2-3; tentatively, D is TRBD2 (6 bases). V was trimmed by 6 bases and J by 8 bases, leaving 18 bases between them. CDR1 and CDR2 from the germline V gene are SGHTA and FQGNSA. This CDR3 spans 14 amino acids. CDR3 amino acids: CASRNLASLGTQYF. For the CDR3, the DNA is TGTGCCAGCAGGAACCTAGCGAGTCTAGGTACGCAGTATTTT.

This clonotype was recorded at least ten times. The chain uses TRBV7-9 and TRBJ1-2; D remains ambiguous. V lost 0 bases, J lost 3 bases, and 5 bases lay in between. Germline V gene sequence: CDR1 SEHNR, CDR2 FQNEAQ (reference sequence). The CDR3 has 13 amino acids. Here the CDR3 reads CASSLAGDYGYTF. In nucleotides, the CDR3 is TGTGCCAGCAGCTTAGCCGGGGACTATGGCTACACCTTC.

This clonotype was counted ten times or more. This chain uses TRBV5-1 with TRBJ2-3; a possible D gene is TRBD1 (6 bases). Germline V gene sequence: CDR1 SGHRS, CDR2 YFSETQ. Deletions cut 0 bases from V and 0 bases from J, with 8 bases between. This CDR3 comprises 15 residues. In nucleotides, the CDR3 is TGCGCCAGCAGCTTGGTAGGACAGAGCACAGATACGCAGTATTTT. Translation gives CASSLVGQSTDTQYF.